This T cell receptor (beta chain) originates from a study of cytomegalovirus exposure and HLA in healthy donors. Study results and caveats: An analysis done earlier found most TCR beta V segments productive about 87% or about 30% of the time. Analysis performed later found roughly 17,000 TCR beta sequences associated with HLA alleles at 0.05 false discovery rate.

The length of the CDR3 is 14 residues. Germline CDR1 and CDR2: MNHEY and SMNVEV (reference sequence). Trimming removed 5 bases from V and 8 bases from J; junction bases left unmatched: 11. The study ran its PCR with 60 Vbeta and 13 Jbeta primers. As handled by the study authors: Later analysis identified tens of millions of unique TCR beta chains, about 11 million shared. Clones were sequenced by immunoSEQ multiplex PCR, and TCRdb holds only the in-frame ones, with some missing. V and J calls plus clone size are reproduced from that table; the DNA served to infer D and trimming. Of around 200,000 clones detected, about four fifths appear once; the ten largest clones hold about 6.1%. In regard to this clone: The target antigen is unknown.

The chain is built from TRBV27 and TRBJ1-2, with 7 nucleotides matching TRBD1. The sample was PBMCs. The TCR comes from a man aged 35 to 55 in good health and CMV-seropositive. CDR3 sequence: CASSHRGEEGGYTF. CDR3 in DNA: TGTGCCAGCAGTCACAGGGGAGAGGAAGGAGGCTACACCTTC.